This entry lists 30 T cell receptor beta chains sequenced from one sample in a study of response to subunit inactivated influenza vaccine. TCRdb re-derived calls from the RT-PCR reads in MiXCR, one entry per CDR3 protein. Of over 150,000 distinct CDR3 sequences listed, under 15% were seen once; the top ten hold 26%. Sample: CD8+ T cells sorted from PBMCs, taken about 5 days after vaccination. Every receptor here comes from a man between 50 and 59 years old who received an inactivated influenza vaccine.

This clonotype was found a few times. The rearrangement joins TRBV5-1 to TRBJ2-1; maybe TRBD2 (5 bases). The CDR3 is made up of 12 amino acids. CDR1 and CDR2 (germline): SGHRS, YFSETQ. The V and J ends lost 3 bases and 8 bases respectively, with 9 bases between them. For the CDR3, the DNA is TGCGCCAGCAGCTCACCGGGGTATGAGCAGTTCTTC. It yields the protein CASSSPGYEQFF.

This sequence joins TRBV28 and TRBJ1-5; D is perhaps TRBD1 (5 bases). V dropped 5 bases and J dropped 2 bases, with 13 bases sitting between them. Germline CDR1 reads MDHEN; CDR2 reads SYDVKM. This CDR3 spans 15 amino acids. The CDR3 loop is CASSPRGAGNQPQHF. In nucleotides, the CDR3 is TGTGCCAGCAGTCCCCGTGGGGCCGGCAATCAGCCCCAGCATTTT.

The table lists this clonotype with a few counts. CDR3 DNA sequence: TGTGCCAGCAGCTTGGCCGTTTTGGACTACGAGCAGTACTTC. Its translation: CASSLAVLDYEQYF. The genes are TRBV5-6 and TRBJ2-7; D unclear. In germline, CDR1 is SGHDT, CDR2 YYEEEE. Between the trimmed V and J ends, which lost 0 bases and 3 bases, there was a span of 10 bases. The CDR3 totals 14 residues.

This clonotype was recorded many times. The chain employs TRBV20-1 and TRBJ2-7; perhaps TRBD1 as D (5 bases). Germline V gene data show CDR1 as DFQATT and CDR2 as SNEGSKA (reference sequence). V was shortened by 5 bases and J by 3 bases, with 8 bases between the two germline ends. The CDR3 has 11 residues. The CDR3 nucleotides are TGCAGTGCTCCCGACAGCTACGAGCAGTACTTC. Amino acid sequence: CSAPDSYEQYF.

This clonotype was seen only a few times. DNA of the CDR3: TGTGCCATCAGCCCGACTAGCGGGGGGTCGACAGATACGCAGTATTTT. The encoded protein is CAISPTSGGSTDTQYF. This chain uses TRBV10-3 with TRBJ2-3; 13 bases map to TRBD2. Germline CDR1 reads ENHRY; CDR2 reads SYGVKD. This CDR3 contains 16 residues. V lost 6 bases to trimming and J lost 3 bases; unmatched junction nucleotides: 6.

The J gene is TRBJ2-7, the V gene TRBV10-3, with 10 bases that match TRBD2. CDR1 and CDR2 from the germline V gene are ENHRY and SYGVKD. The CDR3 runs to 18 residues. Trimming at V came to 3 bases and at J to 3 bases, leaving 14 bases not matched to a gene. CDR3 nucleotides: TGTGCCATCAGTGACCCTAGCGGGAGTCGGCTTCGGAGCTACGAGCAGTACTTC. It is translated as CAISDPSGSRLRSYEQYF.

This clonotype occurred many times. The chain couples TRBV4-3 to TRBJ2-3; D is possibly TRBD1 (6 bases). The V gene's germline CDR1 is LGHNA and CDR2 YSLEER. This CDR3 comprises 17 residues. V lost 4 bases, J lost 6 bases, and 23 bases lay in between. In DNA form, the CDR3 reads TGCGCCAGCAGCCCTGCGGTGACAGGACTCCCCCGGGATACGCAGTATTTT. This translates into CASSPAVTGLPRDTQYF.

The rearrangement links TRBV30 to TRBJ2-5; D is undetermined. Germline assignment: CDR1 GTSNPN and CDR2 SVGIG (reference sequence). Trimming removed 0 bases at V and 2 bases at J, with 7 bases between. There are 13 residues in the CDR3. CDR3 in amino acids: CAWSVVDQETQYF. As DNA, the CDR3 is TGTGCCTGGAGTGTAGTGGATCAAGAGACCCAGTACTTC.

The chain is built from TRBV5-6 and TRBJ2-7; D remains ambiguous. Germline assignment: CDR1 SGHDT and CDR2 YYEEEE. Between the trimmed V and J ends, which lost 1 base and 7 bases, there was a span of 9 bases. The CDR3 extends over 12 amino acids. CDR3 in amino acids: CASSLSTSEQYF. As DNA, the CDR3 is TGTGCCAGCAGCTTGTCTACCTCGGAGCAGTACTTC.

This chain connects TRBV21-1 to TRBJ2-1; TRBD1 is taken as the D call from the table, unchecked against the DNA. TRBV21-1 is deemed a pseudogene. This CDR3 comprises 17 residues. Here the CDR3 DNA reads TGTGCCAGCAGCAAATCCCCTTTTGAGACAGGGACCAATGAGCAGTTCTTC. This sequence encodes CASSKSPFETGTNEQFF.

There are many counts of this clonotype. The rearrangement uses TRBV5-1 and TRBJ2-7; 7 positions match TRBD1. V lost 0 bases, J lost 0 bases, and 9 bases stayed unmatched. The CDR3 spans 17 residues. The V gene's germline CDR1 is SGHRS and CDR2 YFSETQ. CDR3: CASSLGQGIEGSYEQYF. Here the CDR3 DNA reads TGCGCCAGCAGCTTGGGACAGGGCATCGAAGGCTCCTACGAGCAGTACTTC.

This chain uses TRBV6-5 with TRBJ1-1, with D unresolved. CDR1 MNHEY and CDR2 SVGAGI come from the germline V gene. This CDR3 comprises 15 residues. The V end lost 0 bases, the J end lost 10 bases, and 18 bases lay between the germline ends. In nucleotides, the CDR3 is TGTGCCAGCAGTTACTCGTTTCGCCCCGAGCGAGGAGCTTTCTTT. Encoded protein: CASSYSFRPERGAFF.

This clonotype was counted between two and nine times. This rearrangement joins TRBV12-3 or TRBV12-4 to TRBJ2-2; a possible D gene is TRBD2 (5 bases). Trimming took off 6 bases at V and 2 bases at J, with 10 bases between the two ends. This CDR3 comprises 14 residues. CDR3 sequence (DNA): TGTGCCAGCAGCCCACTAGAAAACACCGGGGAGCTGTTTTTT. Residues: CASSPLENTGELFF.

This clonotype was recorded many times. The chain uses TRBV29-1 and TRBJ2-3; a possible D gene is TRBD1 (5 bases). CDR1 is SQVTM and CDR2 is ANQGSEA in the germline V gene. The CDR3 is 13 residues long. With 6 bases removed from V and 5 bases from J, the gap between germline ends came to 15 bases. The CDR3 DNA is TGCAGCGTATATGGCAGGGTCGGAGATACGCAGTATTTT. Translation: CSVYGRVGDTQYF.

This clonotype was counted a few times. The V and J genes are TRBV29-1 and TRBJ2-7, with 10 bases identical to TRBD2. Germline V gene lookup returns CDR1 SQVTM and CDR2 ANQGSEA. CDR3 length: 16 amino acids. The J segment lost 4 bases and the V segment lost 0 bases, leaving 9 bases of the junction unmatched. In DNA, the CDR3 is TGCAGCGTTGAAGATACGGGGCTACTAGCGGGATACGAGCAGTACTTC. This encodes CSVEDTGLLAGYEQYF.

In its sample, this clonotype was seen many times. This chain uses TRBV11-2 with TRBJ2-2; no reliable D call. Germline CDR1 reads SGHAT; CDR2 reads FQNNGV. Trimming stripped 5 bases from V and 2 bases from J, with 3 bases between. The CDR3 length is 12 residues. DNA for the CDR3: TGTGCCAGCAGCATCAACACCGGGGAGCTGTTTTTT. This codes for CASSINTGELFF.

This clonotype turned up a few times. V gene TRBV29-1 combines with J gene TRBJ2-2; unclear D gene. Trimming cost V 4 bases and J 8 bases, with 8 bases left between them. Looked up from germline, CDR1 is SQVTM and CDR2 is ANQGSEA. The CDR3 contains 11 residues. The CDR3 sequence is CSVVIRGELFF. The CDR3, as DNA: TGCAGCGTTGTTATTCGTGGGGAGCTGTTTTTT.

The chain is built from TRBV14 and TRBJ2-7; TRBD1 agrees at 8 bases. The length of the CDR3 is 15 residues. Germline loops: CDR1 SGHDN, CDR2 FVKESK. The V segment lost 7 bases and the J segment 3 bases; nucleotides outside the gene matches: 11. The CDR3 nucleotides are TGTGCCAGCATCGGCCAGGACAGGGAAAACTACGAGCAGTACTTC. Translating it yields CASIGQDRENYEQYF.

This clonotype was detected only a few times. V is TRBV13 and J is TRBJ2-1, with D unresolved. Trimming removed 3 bases from V and 6 bases from J, with 9 bases in between. The germline V gene encodes CDR1 PRHDT and CDR2 FYEKMQ (reference sequence). The length of the CDR3 is 13 residues. The chain's CDR3 is CASSFGLSNEQFF. The CDR3 region has the DNA TGTGCCAGCAGCTTTGGGCTCAGCAATGAGCAGTTCTTC.

This clonotype was observed many times. The J gene is TRBJ2-7, the V gene TRBV3-1; D gene uncertain. Trimming took 4 bases from V and 4 from J, leaving 14 bases between them. CDR3 size: 14 residues. The germline V gene has CDR1 LGHDT and CDR2 YNNKEL (reference sequence). For the CDR3, the DNA is TGTGCCAGCAGCCCAGGTGTAGGAGTGTACGAGCAGTACTTC. Translation: CASSPGVGVYEQYF.

This clonotype was seen a handful of times. The J gene is TRBJ2-3, the V gene TRBV10-3; 8 bases fit TRBD1. The ends lost 8 bases at V and 3 bases at J; junction bases unmatched: 7. Germline V gene lookup returns CDR1 ENHRY and CDR2 SYGVKD. The length of the CDR3 is 14 residues. CDR3 amino acids: CAIGRQGTTDTQYF. In DNA, the CDR3 is TGTGCCATCGGGAGACAGGGGACGACAGATACGCAGTATTTT.

This clonotype was seen more than once but under ten times. Here the CDR3 reads CASSLLAGYQETQYF. The CDR3 DNA reads TGTGCCAGCAGTCTACTAGCGGGGTACCAAGAGACCCAGTACTTC. The rearrangement uses TRBV11-2 and TRBJ2-5; 10 nucleotides match TRBD2. The CDR3 extends over 15 amino acids. J lost 0 bases, V lost 6 bases, and 4 bases had no gene match. Germline V gene sequence: CDR1 SGHAT, CDR2 FQNNGV.

This clonotype was found a few times. The chain recombines TRBV7-9 with TRBJ1-2; 12 bases agree with TRBD1. Germline V gene data show CDR1 as SEHNR and CDR2 as FQNEAQ (reference sequence). V gave up 5 bases and J gave up 4 bases; unmatched junction bases: 2. CDR3 length: 14 amino acids. The CDR3 spells CASSAGQGAYGYTF. The CDR3 coding sequence is TGTGCCAGCAGCGCGGGACAGGGGGCCTATGGCTACACCTTC.

The V gene is TRBV28, the J gene TRBJ2-1; 15 positions match TRBD2. Germline V gene lookup returns CDR1 MDHEN and CDR2 SYDVKM. V was clipped by 5 bases and J by 7 bases; unmatched bases: 12. This CDR3 contains 18 residues. In DNA, the CDR3 is TGTGCCAGCAGTCCGCCGGGACTAGCGGGAGGTTTTGCAAATGAGCAGTTCTTC. Its protein product is CASSPPGLAGGFANEQFF.

CDR3: CASSLRIEQFF. The CDR3 DNA reads as TGTGCCAGCAGCTTAAGGATTGAGCAGTTCTTC. The chain carries TRBV5-6 and TRBJ2-1; D remains unclear. The CDR3 is made up of 11 amino acids. Trimming shortened V by 2 bases and J by 9 bases, and 6 bases separated the two germline ends. Germline loops: CDR1 SGHDT, CDR2 YYEEEE.

This clonotype has more than one count but fewer than ten. The V call is TRBV3-1, the J call TRBJ2-7; D unresolved. Trimming pared 0 bases from V and 1 base from J, leaving 7 bases between. Germline CDR1 is LGHDT and CDR2 is YNNKEL (reference sequence). This CDR3 is 14 amino acids long. As DNA, the CDR3 is TGTGCCAGCAGCCAAGAGGGGAATTCCTACGAGCAGTACTTC. Its translation is CASSQEGNSYEQYF.

This CDR3 is CASSPSLGGLNGYTF. The CDR3 DNA reads TGTGCCAGCAGCCCAAGTCTGGGGGGCCTGAATGGCTACACCTTC. The chain couples TRBV11-2 to TRBJ1-2, with D possibly being TRBD1 (6 bases). With 5 bases removed from V and 6 bases from J, the gap between germline ends came to 19 bases. The CDR3 loop spans 15 amino acids. Germline loops: CDR1 SGHAT, CDR2 FQNNGV.

This clonotype was counted between two and nine times. This rearrangement joins TRBV5-1 to TRBJ2-2, with 8 bases aligning to TRBD1. Germline lookup yields CDR1 SGHRS and CDR2 YFSETQ. The CDR3 sequence is 17 residues long. Trimming cost V 3 bases and J 0 bases; bases outside gene matches: 7. The CDR3 coding sequence is TGCGCCAGCAGCTCGCCACAGGGGGGCCCGAACACCGGGGAGCTGTTTTTT. Residues: CASSSPQGGPNTGELFF.

The chain links TRBV5-4 to TRBJ2-1; unclear D gene. V was shortened by 7 bases and J by 8 bases, with 7 bases between the two germline ends. This CDR3 region has 10 residues. Germline loops: CDR1 SGHNT, CDR2 YYREEE (reference sequence). Here the CDR3 reads CASGDYEQFF. In DNA form, the CDR3 reads TGTGCCAGCGGTGACTATGAGCAGTTCTTC. Drawing the rest from reference TRBV5-4 and TRBJ2-1, the complete variable domain is ETGVTQSPTHLIKTRGQQVTLRCSSQSGHNTVSWYQQALGQGPQFIFQYYREEENGRGNFPPRFSGLQFPNYSSELNVNALELDDSALYLCASGDYEQFFGPGTRLTVL.

This clonotype was recorded many times. This chain joins TRBV12-3 or TRBV12-4 and TRBJ2-2; TRBD2 is a possible D gene (6 bases). With 5 bases removed from V and 4 bases from J, the gap between germline ends came to 8 bases. CDR3 size: 13 residues. As DNA, the CDR3 is TGTGCCAGCAGTCCGGGGGTCACCGGGGAGCTGTTTTTT. The encoded protein is CASSPGVTGELFF.